This T cell receptor beta chain was captured by sequencing in a study of beta chain features in type 1 diabetes. About the research overall: No patient-donor differences in age, gender, total cells or subset yield.

In regard to this clone: The DNA is omitted, as the CDR3 cannot be located on it reliably, and the CDR3 follows TCRdb's listing.

What was sequenced were expressed TCRB transcripts, since all of the isolated RNA had been reverse transcribed. TCRdb keeps only in-frame clones here, not all; method: immunoSEQ multiplex PCR. The sample includes under 450,000 clones, 11% to 15% of them seen just once. CD45RO/CCR7/CD25/CD127/CD95/CD27 staining was used to isolate CD4+ naive, central memory, regulatory and stem cell-like memory cells by sorting. The germline gives CDR1 MNHEY, CDR2 SVGAGI. The CDR3 is made up of 12 amino acids, end residues included. This sequence originates from a man younger than 40 in good health. Sequencing used naive CD4+ T cells from blood. This chain uses TRBV6-5 with TRBJ2-4; TRBD2, as called in the table, went unchecked against the DNA. CDR3 amino acids: CASSSSGDIQYF.